The 15 T cell receptor beta chains listed next were all sequenced from one sample in a study of cytomegalovirus exposure and HLA in healthy donors. The study ran its PCR with 60 Vbeta and 13 Jbeta primers. Assay used: immunoSEQ multiplex PCR; TCRdb lists only in-frame clones, some missing. This sample has roughly 200,000 clones; 75% to 90% occur once, and the top ten carry more than 0.25%. Sequenced material: PBMCs. All receptors derive from a woman aged 25 to 39 in good health and CMV-seronegative.

The V gene is TRBV5-1, the J gene TRBJ2-3; a weak D match, TRBD2 (6 bases). V lost 2 bases and J 9 bases, leaving 22 bases between the germline ends. Germline V gene sequence: CDR1 SGHRS, CDR2 YFSETQ. The CDR3 covers 16 residues. CDR3 in amino acids: CASSFSVPLTSGTQYF. CDR3 sequence (DNA): TGCGCCAGCAGCTTCTCTGTCCCCTTGACTAGTGGCACGCAGTATTTT.

This chain uses TRBV11-3 with TRBJ2-7; a possible D gene is TRBD2 (6 bases). The CDR3 has 13 residues. CDR1 is SGHNT, CDR2 YENEEA, per germline. The V and J ends lost 2 bases and 3 bases respectively, with 8 bases between them. The CDR3 here is CASSLMEGYEQYF. The DNA for the CDR3 is TGTGCCAGCAGCTTAATGGAGGGCTACGAGCAGTACTTC.

The rearrangement joins TRBV11-2 to TRBJ1-3, with D possibly being TRBD1 (5 bases). V was cut by 6 bases and J by 6 bases, with 12 bases left in between. The germline gives CDR1 SGHAT, CDR2 FQNNGV. This CDR3 comprises 13 residues. CDR3 nucleotides: TGTGCCAGCAGTTTCGAAGGGGCAAACACCATATATTTT. This translates into CASSFEGANTIYF.

V and J are TRBV13 and TRBJ2-1, with 7 bases matching TRBD1. This CDR3 spans 15 amino acids. Losses at the gene ends were 5 bases for V and 0 bases for J; bases not matched to a gene: 4. The V gene's germline CDR1 is PRHDT and CDR2 FYEKMQ (reference sequence). The CDR3 region has the DNA TGTGCCAGCAGCCCTGGGACAGACTCCTACAATGAGCAGTTCTTC. Its protein is CASSPGTDSYNEQFF.

This chain joins TRBV14 and TRBJ2-7, with 8 bases that match TRBD2. Germline V gives CDR1 SGHDN, CDR2 FVKESK. The junction had 5 bases not matched to a gene; V was cut back by 4 bases and J by 0 bases. The CDR3 is made up of 15 amino acids. The CDR3 sequence: CASSRLAGSSYEQYF. CDR3 bases: TGTGCCAGCAGCCGGTTAGCGGGGAGCTCCTACGAGCAGTACTTC.

The chain recombines TRBV9 with TRBJ2-3; unclear D gene. CDR3 length: 15 amino acids. The germline V gene encodes CDR1 SGDLS and CDR2 YYNGEE. V lost 0 bases to trimming and J lost 0 bases, with 8 bases between them. CDR3 region: CASSVGRSSTDTQYF. CDR3 DNA: TGTGCCAGCAGCGTAGGTCGGAGCAGCACAGATACGCAGTATTTT.

The chain is built from TRBV7-8 and TRBJ2-5; TRBD2 might be the D (6 bases). The J call may be faulty, since TRBJ2-7 better matches the DNA end. Germline CDR1 SGHVS, CDR2 FQNEAQ. This CDR3 spans 16 amino acids. The CDR3, as DNA: TGTGCCAGCAGCTTAGTACGGCGGGGCGACGCCTACGAGCAGTACTTC. It yields the protein CASSLVRRGDAYEQYF.

The chain employs TRBV5-6 and TRBJ1-6; D might be TRBD1 (6 bases). This CDR3 is 14 amino acids long. The V gene's germline CDR1 is SGHDT and CDR2 YYEEEE. Between the trimmed V and J ends, which lost 0 bases and 10 bases, there was a span of 11 bases. DNA for the CDR3: TGTGCCAGCAGCTTGGGTTCAGGGGCCTCACCCCTCCACTTT. Translating it yields CASSLGSGASPLHF.

The J gene is TRBJ2-5, the V gene TRBV29-1, with 7 bases that match TRBD1. This CDR3 spans 12 amino acids. V was pared by 6 bases and J by 1 base, with 2 bases of the junction left unmatched. Per the germline V gene, CDR1 is SQVTM and CDR2 is ANQGSEA. For the CDR3, the DNA is TGCAGCGTGGGGGACAGCCAAGAGACCCAGTACTTC. Translated: CSVGDSQETQYF.

The rearrangement links TRBV5-1 to TRBJ2-1; maybe TRBD1 (5 bases). CDR1 SGHRS and CDR2 YFSETQ come from the germline V gene. Trimming removed 0 bases at V and 8 bases at J, with 12 bases between. CDR3 length: 14 amino acids. CDR3 sequence: CASSLGQGGDEQFF. The CDR3 DNA sequence: TGCGCCAGCAGCTTGGGGCAGGGTGGCGATGAGCAGTTCTTC.

The CDR3: CASSFLLAVEGEQFF. CDR3 coding DNA: TGCGCCAGCAGCTTCTTACTAGCGGTCGAAGGTGAGCAGTTCTTC. The chain joins TRBV5-1 to TRBJ2-1; 8 bases are shared with TRBD2. This CDR3 contains 15 residues. CDR1 and CDR2 from the germline V gene are SGHRS and YFSETQ. V lost 2 bases, J lost 9 bases, and 10 bases stayed unmatched.

This clone was recorded only once. V gene TRBV29-1 combines with J gene TRBJ2-7, with D perhaps TRBD1 (6 bases). This CDR3 comprises 12 residues. Between the trimmed V and J ends, which lost 8 bases and 2 bases, there was a span of 13 bases. CDR1 is SQVTM and CDR2 is ANQGSEA in the germline V gene. The CDR3 region has the DNA TGCAGCATCCGACAGGACACCTACGAGCAGTACTTC. Its translation: CSIRQDTYEQYF.

The J gene is TRBJ1-6, the V gene TRBV5-6; TRBD1 aligns across 9 bases. The CDR3 has 15 residues. V was clipped by 4 bases and J by 4 bases; unmatched bases: 3. The V gene's germline CDR1 is SGHDT and CDR2 YYEEEE. For the CDR3, the DNA is TGTGCCAGCAGCCTCGGGACAGGGTATAATTCACCCCTCCACTTT. This encodes CASSLGTGYNSPLHF.

The gene calls are TRBV7-8 and TRBJ2-2; 8 positions agree with TRBD2. V trimming: 3 bases; J trimming: 4 bases; junction bases outside the gene matches: 4. The CDR3 has 15 residues. The germline V gene has CDR1 SGHVS and CDR2 FQNEAQ. CDR3 in amino acids: CASSLGGGITGELFF. The CDR3 nucleotides are TGTGCCAGCAGCTTGGGCGGGGGGATCACCGGGGAGCTGTTTTTT.

V gene TRBV7-9 combines with J gene TRBJ2-1; 11 bases fit TRBD2. The CDR3 runs 15 residues. V shed 4 bases and J 6 bases; nucleotides not matched to a gene: 5. Germline assignment: CDR1 SEHNR and CDR2 FQNEAQ (reference sequence). CDR3 residues: CASSYLAGGSNEQFF. The CDR3 bases are TGTGCCAGCAGCTACCTAGCGGGAGGAAGCAATGAGCAGTTCTTC.